This is a list of T cell receptor beta chains from one sample in a study of blood T cell repertoires in COVID-19. Profiling relied on immunoSEQ multiplex PCR, and the TCRdb table lists in-frame clones only, not all of them. The top ten hold more than 3.5% of the sample, which has about 140,000 clones, about 82% seen once. The source material was peripheral blood. Every receptor here comes from an elderly woman with active or convalescent COVID-19. Each CDR3 is given with its conserved first and last residue. D genes are given only for firm matches.

TGCGCCAGCAGCCAGCACGACATAAATGAAAAACTGTTTTTT	CASSQHDINEKLFF	TRBV5-1	NA	TRBJ1-4
TGTGCCAGCAGTTTTGCACAGGGGCCCTACAATGAGCAGTTCTTC	CASSFAQGPYNEQFF	TRBV27	TRBD1	TRBJ2-1
TGTGCCAGTCAACGGAGCTATGGCTACACCTTC	CASQRSYGYTF	TRBV28	NA	TRBJ1-2
TGCAGTGCTCGGACAGATACGCAGTATTTT	CSARTDTQYF	TRBV20-1	NA	TRBJ2-3
TGTGCCAGCAGTCCGGACATCGGCTATGGCTACACCTTC	CASSPDIGYGYTF	TRBV25-1	NA	TRBJ1-2
TGTGCCAGTAGTATAGACAACCAAGAGACCCAGTACTTC	CASSIDNQETQYF	TRBV19	NA	TRBJ2-5
TGCGCCAGCAGCTTGTATCTGCCCGGACAGGGGAACACCGGGGAGCTGTTTTTT	CASSLYLPGQGNTGELFF	TRBV5-1	TRBD1	TRBJ2-2
TGTGCCAGCAGAATTAGACGGGACTTTAGCGGAGAGACCCAGTACTTC	CASRIRRDFSGETQYF	TRBV11-3	NA	TRBJ2-5
TGTGCCAGTCGACAGGGTCCTGTGAACACTGAAGCTTTCTTT	CASRQGPVNTEAFF	TRBV2	TRBD1	TRBJ1-1
TGTGCCAGCAGCAACCGGGGTCCAAATGAGCAGTTCTTC	CASSNRGPNEQFF	TRBV5-4	NA	TRBJ2-1
TGTGCCAGTAGTGAGATAGCGGGGGGAGCTGGAGAGCAGTACTTC	CASSEIAGGAGEQYF	TRBV19	TRBD2	TRBJ2-7